This TCR beta chain stems from a study of blood T cell repertoires in COVID-19. About the study: The analysed material was cDNA or gDNA that came from T cells, B-cell-depleted T cells, or PBMCs.

The method was immunoSEQ multiplex PCR; TCRdb's version includes in-frame clones alone and lacks a portion of them. The profile covers 300,000 or so clones, with about 87% appearing a single time and 1% to 1.5% taken by the ten largest. V trimming: 5 bases; J trimming: 3 bases; junction bases outside the gene matches: 11. The CDR3 is 17 amino acids. In germline, CDR1 is LGHDT, CDR2 YNNKEL (reference sequence). The sequenced material came from peripheral blood. The receptor comes from a man in his 70s with acute or convalescent COVID-19. V usage is TRBV3-1 (or the pseudogene TRBV3-2) and J usage is TRBJ2-5; 11 bases map to TRBD2. CDR3 region: CASSYPSGTSGKETQYF. In nucleotides, the CDR3 is TGTGCCAGCAGCTATCCATCCGGGACTAGCGGCAAAGAGACCCAGTACTTC.